This T cell receptor beta chain was identified during a study of control samples from healthy donors and cancer patients. The CDR3 totals 15 residues. After removal of 4 bases from V and 1 base from J, the junction contained 7 bases not matched to a gene. Germline CDR1 and CDR2: MNHEY and SVGAGI. The table lists this clone with a few counts. Profiled with immunoSEQ multiplex PCR; TCRdb holds only in-frame clones, not every one. Of about 120,000 clones listed, roughly 87% are singletons. This clonotype was sampled from a man aged 18 to 30 in good health. Sequencing used blood. This chain connects TRBV6-5 to TRBJ2-7; 7 bases are a match to TRBD1. The CDR3 sequence is CASSSSGTASYEQYF. For the CDR3, the DNA is TGTGCCAGCAGTTCTTCCGGGACAGCTTCCTACGAGCAGTACTTC.